What follows is one T cell receptor (beta chain) and its context. Its specificity is not known. These data originate in a study of T-cell memory formation after mild COVID-19. Overall study findings and caveats: Whether second-wave clones peaking at day 37 were SARS-CoV-2 specific went unconfirmed. Later expanders leaned CD4+, whereas clones that contracted between day 15 and 85 were balanced CD4/CD8.

5'RACE primed from the constant segment yielded TCR alpha and TCR beta cDNA libraries bearing sample barcodes and UMIs. MiXCR, applied by TCRdb to the 5' RACE reads, yields one record per CDR3 protein. The sample has 560,000 or so distinct CDR3 sequences; 17% are singletons. V was trimmed by 5 bases and J by 0 bases, leaving 14 bases between them. The CDR3 has 16 residues. The TCR originated in an adult woman who had mild COVID-19 (a few samples of this study predate the infection). Cell type and time point are not known. This chain uses TRBV12-3 or TRBV12-4 with TRBJ1-5; tentative D call: TRBD1 (6 bases). Sequenced input: PBMCs or a T cell subset sorted from them (not recorded which). DNA for the CDR3: TGTGCCAGCAGTCCCAGTTGGGGGGCTAGCAATCAGCCCCAGCATTTT. It yields the protein CASSPSWGASNQPQHF.